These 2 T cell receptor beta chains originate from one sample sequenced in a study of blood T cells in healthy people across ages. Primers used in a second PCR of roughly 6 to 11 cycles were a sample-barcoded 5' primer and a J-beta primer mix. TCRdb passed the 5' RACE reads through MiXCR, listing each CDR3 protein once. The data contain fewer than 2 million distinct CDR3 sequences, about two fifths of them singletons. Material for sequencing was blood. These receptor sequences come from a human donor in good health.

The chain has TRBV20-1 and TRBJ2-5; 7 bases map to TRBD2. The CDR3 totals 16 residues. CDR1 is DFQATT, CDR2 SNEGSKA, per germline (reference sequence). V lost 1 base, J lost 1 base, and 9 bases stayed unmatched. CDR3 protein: CSARAPRGGGQETQYF. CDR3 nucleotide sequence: TGCAGTGCTAGAGCTCCCCGAGGCGGGGGCCAAGAGACCCAGTACTTC.

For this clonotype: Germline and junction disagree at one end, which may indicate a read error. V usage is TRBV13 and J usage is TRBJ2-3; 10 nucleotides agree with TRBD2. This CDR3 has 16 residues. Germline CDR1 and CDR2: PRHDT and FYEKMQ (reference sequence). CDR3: CASQRGGPYSTDTQYF. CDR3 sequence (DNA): TGCGCCAGCCAGCGGGGGGGCCCATATAGCACAGATACGCAGTATTTT.